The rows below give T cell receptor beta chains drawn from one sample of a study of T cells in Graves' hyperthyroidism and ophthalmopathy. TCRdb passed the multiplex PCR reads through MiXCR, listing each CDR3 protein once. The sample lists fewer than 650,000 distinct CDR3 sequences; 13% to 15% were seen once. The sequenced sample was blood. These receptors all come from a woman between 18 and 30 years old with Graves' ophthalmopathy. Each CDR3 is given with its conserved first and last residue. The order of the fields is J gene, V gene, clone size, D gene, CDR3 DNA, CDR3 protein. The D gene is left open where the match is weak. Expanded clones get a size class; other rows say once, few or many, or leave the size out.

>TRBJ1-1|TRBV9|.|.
TGTGCCAGCAGCGTAGTAGGCAGCCACACTGAAGCTTTCTTT
CASSVVGSHTEAFF
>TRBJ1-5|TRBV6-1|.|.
TGTGCCAGCAGTGAATGGGCGTATAGCAATCAGCCCCAGCATTTT
CASSEWAYSNQPQHF
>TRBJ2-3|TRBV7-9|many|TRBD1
TGTGCCAGCAGCTTAGCGACAGGGGCCACAGATACGCAGTATTTT
CASSLATGATDTQYF
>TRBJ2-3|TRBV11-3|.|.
TGTGCCAGCAGCTCCCAACCAACAGATACGCAGTATTTT
CASSSQPTDTQYF
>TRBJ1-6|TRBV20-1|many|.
TGCAGTGCTAGATTTTACACAGCGAGCTCCTATAATTCACCCCTCCACTTT
CSARFYTASSYNSPLHF
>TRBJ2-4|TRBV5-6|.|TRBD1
TGTGCCAGCAGCAACTCCGGGACAGGGAACATTCAGTACTTC
CASSNSGTGNIQYF
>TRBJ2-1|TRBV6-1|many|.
TGTGCCAGCAAACACGAAGAGGCCTACAATGAGCAGTTCTTC
CASKHEEAYNEQFF
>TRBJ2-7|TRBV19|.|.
TGTGCCAGTAGTATTCTAGGGGGGAGCTCCTACAATGAGCAGTACTTC
CASSILGGSSYNEQYF
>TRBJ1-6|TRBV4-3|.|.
TGCGCCAGCAGCCAAGATGATCGGGCTGGGGGGACACCCCTCCACTTT
CASSQDDRAGGTPLHF
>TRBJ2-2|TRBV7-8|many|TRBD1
TGTGCCAGCAGCCCCAGACAGGGGACGAACACCGGGGAGCTGTTTTTT
CASSPRQGTNTGELFF
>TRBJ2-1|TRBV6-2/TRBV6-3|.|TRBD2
TGTGCCAGCAGGACCACCTCCGGGACTAGCGGGATGTCCCCCAATGAGCAGTTCTTC
CASRTTSGTSGMSPNEQFF
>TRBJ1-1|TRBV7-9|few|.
TGTGCCAGCAGCATAATTCTACAGAGGTCTGAAGCTTTCTTT
CASSIILQRSEAFF
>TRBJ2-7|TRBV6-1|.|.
TGTGCCAGCAGTCCCGCTTGGGGGTACGAGCAGTACTTC
CASSPAWGYEQYF
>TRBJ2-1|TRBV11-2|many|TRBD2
TGTGCCAGCAGCCCCCAACTAGCGGGAGGGGGTGGGGAGCAGTTCTTC
CASSPQLAGGGGEQFF
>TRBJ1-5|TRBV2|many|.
TGTGCCAGCAGCAACCCAACCAGGCCCGAGGGGGGCAATCAGCCCCAGCATTTT
CASSNPTRPEGGNQPQHF
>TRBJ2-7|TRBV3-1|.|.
TGTGCCAGCAGCCAAGCCGCAGGCTCGTACGAGCAGTACTTC
CASSQAAGSYEQYF
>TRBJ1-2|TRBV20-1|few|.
TGCAGTGCTAGTGCTCCAGGGTCTAACTATGGCTACACCTTC
CSASAPGSNYGYTF
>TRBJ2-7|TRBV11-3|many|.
TGTGCCAGCAGCTTCAAGCACGAGCAGTACTTC
CASSFKHEQYF
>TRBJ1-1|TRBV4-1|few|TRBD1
TGCGCCAGCAGCCATAGGACAGGGGTCTTGAACACTGAAGCTTTCTTT
CASSHRTGVLNTEAFF
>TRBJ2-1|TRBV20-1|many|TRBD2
TGCAGTGCTAGAGACTCACAGTGGACTAGCGGGAGAGGTGAGCAGTTCTTC
CSARDSQWTSGRGEQFF
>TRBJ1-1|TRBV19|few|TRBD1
TGTGCCAGTAGTACACGAACAGGGGGAGCTGAAGCTTTCTTT
CASSTRTGGAEAFF
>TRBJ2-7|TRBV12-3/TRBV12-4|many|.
TGTGCCAGCAGTTTAATCAGAAGCGAGCAGTACTTC
CASSLIRSEQYF
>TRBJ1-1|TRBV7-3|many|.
TGTGCCAGCAGCTTATCGGAGGACACTGAAGCTTTCTTT
CASSLSEDTEAFF
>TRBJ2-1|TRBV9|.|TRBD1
TGTGCCAGCAGCGTAGCTCGGGTCGGGACAGCATCTTACAATGAGCAGTTCTTC
CASSVARVGTASYNEQFF
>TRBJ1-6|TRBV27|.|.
TGTGCCAGCAGTTTGCACAGGGTTGGTTCACCCCTCCACTTT
CASSLHRVGSPLHF
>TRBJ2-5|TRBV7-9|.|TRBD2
TGTGCCAGCGCGTCGCTGGGCGGGAGGAAGGAGACCCAGTACTTC
CASASLGGRKETQYF
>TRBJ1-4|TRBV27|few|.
TGTGCCAGCAGTTTATCGGGCGCGATCTTTGGTGGAAAACTGTTTTTT
CASSLSGAIFGGKLFF
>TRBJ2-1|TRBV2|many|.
TGTGCCAGCAGTCAGGAGGGCGCGGGGTACAATGAGCAGTTCTTC
CASSQEGAGYNEQFF
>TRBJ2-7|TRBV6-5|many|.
TGTGCCAGCAGTTACTCGAATGGCGGGAAAGCCTACGAGCAGTACTTC
CASSYSNGGKAYEQYF
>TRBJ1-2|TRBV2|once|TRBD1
TGTGCCAGCAGTGGGGACAGGGGGGCGTATGGCTACACCTTC
CASSGDRGAYGYTF
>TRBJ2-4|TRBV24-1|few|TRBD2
TGTGCCACCAGTGGAACTAGCGGGAGGGACATTCAGTACTTC
CATSGTSGRDIQYF
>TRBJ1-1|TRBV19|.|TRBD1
TGTGCCAGTTTGGACAGGGGTAACACTGAAGCTTTCTTT
CASLDRGNTEAFF
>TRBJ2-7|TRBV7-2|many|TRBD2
TGTGCCAGCAGCTTAGCGCCCAGCGGGAGATACGAGCAGTACTTC
CASSLAPSGRYEQYF
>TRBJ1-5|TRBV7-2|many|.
TGTGCCAGCAGCTTAGGACAGTCCAATAGCAATCAGCCCCAGCATTTT
CASSLGQSNSNQPQHF
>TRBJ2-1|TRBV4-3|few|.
TGCGCCAGCAGCCAAGAAGCCTACTTAAGCTCCTACAATGAGCAGTTCTTC
CASSQEAYLSSYNEQFF
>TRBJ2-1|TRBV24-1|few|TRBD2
TGTGCCACCAGTGGTGGGACTAGAGCCTACAATGAGCAGTTCTTC
CATSGGTRAYNEQFF
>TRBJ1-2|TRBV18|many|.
TGTGCCAGCTCACCACCCGGGGGTTATGGCTACACCTTC
CASSPPGGYGYTF
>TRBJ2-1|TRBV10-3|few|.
TGTGCCATCAGTGACGGGGGCTACTACAATGAGCAGTTCTTC
CAISDGGYYNEQFF
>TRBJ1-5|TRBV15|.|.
TGTGCCACCAGCAGAGATCGGGTCACGCCGGAGCCCCAGCATTTT
CATSRDRVTPEPQHF
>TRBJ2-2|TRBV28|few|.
.
CASILDSGPGELFF
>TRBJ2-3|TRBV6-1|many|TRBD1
TGTGCCAGCAGTGCGACAGGGGGCGCGGGGTCAGATACGCAGTATTTT
CASSATGGAGSDTQYF
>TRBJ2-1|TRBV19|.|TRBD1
TGTGCCAGTATTTCCCCAGGACAGGGGGTCTATGAGCAGTTCTTC
CASISPGQGVYEQFF
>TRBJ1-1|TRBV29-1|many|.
TGCAGCGTTGAGGAAGGGGGGGGCACTGAAGCTTTCTTT
CSVEEGGGTEAFF
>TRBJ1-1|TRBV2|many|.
TGTGCCAGCAGTCCGGGCCAAAACATCGCTTTCTTT
CASSPGQNIAFF